Shown below are 10 T cell receptor beta chains from a single sample sequenced in a study of OX40 agonist ivuxolimab in advanced cancers. The protocol was immunoSEQ multiplex PCR, while the TCRdb copy is restricted to in-frame clones and leaves out a portion. The table includes 98,000 or so clones, around 90% detected once. Sequencing used CD4+ or CD8+ T cells sorted from blood, obtained in a trial of the OX40 agonist ivuxolimab. Receptor source: an adult with an advanced solid tumor such as melanoma, head and neck, liver or kidney cancer.

V usage is TRBV5-1 and J usage is TRBJ1-5; TRBD1 agrees at 8 bases. V lost 4 bases and J lost 2; bases outside the gene matches: 2. The CDR3 is 14 residues long. Germline CDR1 and CDR2: SGHRS and YFSETQ. In DNA, the CDR3 is TGCGCCAGCAGCCCGGGACAGGGCAATCAGCCCCAGCATTTT. This encodes CASSPGQGNQPQHF.

The chain recombines TRBV29-1 with TRBJ1-5; D remains ambiguous. The V end lost 4 bases, the J end lost 7 bases, and 11 bases lay between the germline ends. The CDR3 consists of 12 residues. Germline CDR1 SQVTM, CDR2 ANQGSEA. The CDR3 sequence is CSVGAVGQPQHF. CDR3 in DNA: TGCAGCGTTGGGGCAGTCGGGCAGCCCCAGCATTTT.

V usage is TRBV2 and J usage is TRBJ2-2; D is possibly TRBD1 (5 bases). V was pared by 7 bases and J by 4 bases, with 16 bases between. The CDR3 length is 15 residues. CDR1 is SNHLY and CDR2 is FYNNEI in the germline V gene. CDR3: CASTEGAEITGELFF. CDR3 DNA: TGTGCCAGCACCGAAGGGGCAGAGATCACCGGGGAGCTGTTTTTT.

J is TRBJ2-1 and V is TRBV4-2, with D maybe TRBD2 (6 bases). Germline V gene sequence: CDR1 LGHNA, CDR2 YNFKEQ. The length of the CDR3 is 15 residues. The V gene lost 0 bases and the J gene lost 9 bases, with 15 bases spanning the gap. The CDR3 region is CASSQEFGTGVEQFF. CDR3 DNA: TGTGCCAGCAGCCAAGAGTTCGGGACGGGAGTTGAGCAGTTCTTC.

V usage is TRBV19 and J usage is TRBJ1-1; D might be TRBD1 (5 bases). The CDR3 is made up of 15 amino acids. The germline V and J ends were trimmed by 7 bases and 8 bases, with 23 bases remaining between them. CDR1 is LNHDA, CDR2 SQIVND, per germline (reference sequence). DNA for the CDR3: TGTGCCAGTAACTCATTGGGTGCAGGGTCTTCAGAAGCTTTCTTT. This sequence encodes CASNSLGAGSSEAFF.

The rearrangement joins TRBV14 to TRBJ2-7; 7 bases fit TRBD1. Germline-derived CDR1 and CDR2 are SGHDN and FVKESK. The CDR3 spans 14 residues. V shed 4 bases, J shed 2 bases, and the junction held 5 bases outside the gene matches. The CDR3 sequence is CASSPRTGTYEQYF. The DNA for the CDR3 is TGTGCCAGCAGCCCAAGGACAGGAACCTACGAGCAGTACTTC.

V and J are TRBV6-1 and TRBJ1-4; possibly TRBD1 for D (5 bases). This CDR3 region has 13 residues. Germline CDR1 is MNHNS and CDR2 is SASEGT. V lost 4 bases, J lost 5 bases, and 8 bases lay in between. The CDR3 bases are TGTGCCAGCAGTGGACAGTACAATGAAAAACTGTTTTTT. As protein: CASSGQYNEKLFF.

This rearrangement joins TRBV7-2 to TRBJ2-5, with a possible D match to TRBD1 (8 bases). The V end was cut by 5 bases, the J end by 5 bases, with 15 bases between. The CDR3 has 14 residues. CDR1 is SGHTA and CDR2 is FQGNSA in the germline V gene. The CDR3 sequence is CASSQTGGVETQYF. CDR3 coding DNA: TGTGCCAGCAGCCAAACAGGGGGGGTTGAGACCCAGTACTTC.

Concerning this clone: The sample carries other DNA sequences with the same CDR3. The genes are TRBV18 and TRBJ2-7; 7 bases agree with TRBD2. The CDR3 sequence is 14 residues long. V was pared by 0 bases and J by 2 bases, with 1 base of the junction left unmatched. Germline CDR1 reads KGHSH; CDR2 reads LQKENI. CDR3 residues: CASSPPAGPYEQYF. The CDR3 bases are TGTGCCAGCTCACCACCAGCGGGACCCTACGAGCAGTACTTC.

The chain has TRBV28 and TRBJ2-7; 11 bases map to TRBD1. Trimming removed 2 bases from V and 5 bases from J; junction bases left unmatched: 8. Germline assignment: CDR1 MDHEN and CDR2 SYDVKM. This CDR3 contains 16 residues. The CDR3 loop is CASSLISGQGEDEQYF. CDR3 nucleotide sequence: TGTGCCAGCAGTTTAATATCGGGACAGGGGGAAGACGAGCAGTACTTC.